Reported below is one TCR beta chain. Its target is not known. The data were obtained in a study of beta chain features in type 1 diabetes. The V gene lost 0 bases and the J gene lost 4 bases, with 13 bases spanning the gap. The CDR3 spans 15 residues. Per germline, CDR1 GTSNPN and CDR2 SVGIG (reference sequence). Study-wide results and limits: TCRB CDR3s from Type 1 diabetes patients were moderately but significantly shorter in all four CD4+ subsets.

Cells sorted by CD45RO/CCR7/CD25/CD127/CD95/CD27 comprised CD4+ naive, central memory, regulatory and stem cell-like memory cells. Reverse transcribing all isolated RNA meant expressed TCRB transcripts were sequenced. TCRdb's copy holds only in-frame clones and misses some; the assay was immunoSEQ multiplex PCR. This table holds under 850,000 clones, around an eighth found once. The J gene is TRBJ2-1, the V gene TRBV30, with D uncertain. Sample: naive CD4+ T cells from blood. This receptor was taken from a man younger than 35 with type 1 diabetes. The CDR3 DNA reads TGTGCCTGGAGTGTTTTGAAGGGAAGGTACAATGAGCAGTTCTTC. It yields the protein CAWSVLKGRYNEQFF.